Following are 9 T cell receptor beta chains from one sample sequenced in a study of cytomegalovirus exposure and HLA in healthy donors. PCR was performed using 60 Vbeta and 13 Jbeta primers. Using immunoSEQ multiplex PCR, the repertoire was profiled, and TCRdb retains in-frame clones only, with some absent. The sample includes some 100,000 clones, about 80% seen only once; the top ten take 12%. Input material: PBMCs. These TCRs come from a woman aged 40 to 49 in good health and CMV-seropositive.

The gene calls are TRBV2 and TRBJ1-4; the D gene is possibly TRBD1 (6 bases). Trimming took 0 bases from V and 8 from J, leaving 16 bases between them. The CDR3 contains 16 residues. Looked up from germline, CDR1 is SNHLY and CDR2 is FYNNEI. CDR3 sequence (DNA): TGTGCCAGCAGTGAAGCTATCGGGGGGCTAAGGGAAAAACTGTTTTTT. Protein: CASSEAIGGLREKLFF.

This clone was recorded a few times. Here the CDR3 DNA reads TGCGCCAGCAGCCCGGGGACAGGGGGATACCAAGAGACCCAGTACTTC. Its protein product is CASSPGTGGYQETQYF. This rearrangement joins TRBV5-1 to TRBJ2-5; 11 bases agree with TRBD1. Germline CDR1 SGHRS, CDR2 YFSETQ. J gave up 0 bases and V 4 bases, and 5 bases lay outside the gene matches. The CDR3 is 16 amino acids.

The CDR3: CASSQDLERGGTDTQYF. CDR3 nucleotides: TGTGCCAGCAGCCAAGATCTGGAGCGGGGGGGCACAGATACGCAGTATTTT. V is TRBV4-2 and J is TRBJ2-3, with TRBD2 matching over 9 bases. With V trimmed by 0 bases and J by 1 base, 5 bases remained unmatched. Germline V gives CDR1 LGHNA, CDR2 YNFKEQ. This CDR3 is 17 amino acids long.

This clone was seen only once. V and J are TRBV7-8 and TRBJ2-7; the match to TRBD2 covers 13 bases. Germline loops: CDR1 SGHVS, CDR2 FQNEAQ. The CDR3 length is 16 residues. After removal of 5 bases from V and 1 base from J, the junction contained 5 bases not matched to a gene. CDR3 in amino acids: CASSLLGLAGSYEQYF. CDR3 bases: TGTGCCAGCAGCCTACTGGGACTAGCGGGGTCCTACGAGCAGTACTTC.

V usage is TRBV6-5 and J usage is TRBJ1-5, with D possibly matching TRBD1 (5 bases). This CDR3 has 16 amino acids. The V gene's germline CDR1 is MNHEY and CDR2 SVGAGI. Between the trimmed V and J ends, which lost 2 bases and 6 bases, there was a span of 17 bases. In DNA form, the CDR3 reads TGTGCCAGCAGTTACCGAGGAGGGGCCGGGGGTCAGCCCCAGCATTTT. Translation: CASSYRGGAGGQPQHF.

The chain employs TRBV4-1 and TRBJ1-6; D ambiguous. The ends were cut back, 0 bases at V and 7 bases at J, with 19 bases in the middle. The CDR3 loop spans 18 amino acids. CDR1 is MGHRA and CDR2 is YSYEKL in the germline V gene. Written as DNA, the CDR3 is TGCGCCAGCAGCCAAGATCTGGTACGAGCGTCTTACAATTCACCCCTCCACTTT. Protein: CASSQDLVRASYNSPLHF.

V and J are TRBV6-6 and TRBJ1-5; D may be TRBD1 (6 bases). The V gene's germline CDR1 is MNHNY and CDR2 SVGAGI (reference sequence). The V gene lost 11 bases and the J gene lost 4 bases, with 18 bases spanning the gap. This CDR3 has 14 residues. The chain's CDR3 is CAGRGGAGNQPQHF. The CDR3 coding sequence is TGTGCCGGACGAGGGGGGGCAGGGAATCAGCCCCAGCATTTT.

Here the CDR3 reads CASSNKTETGQKFF. The CDR3 bases are TGCGCCAGCTCGAATAAGACTGAGACAGGGCAAAAGTTCTTC. The chain carries TRBV5-1 and TRBJ2-1; 7 nucleotides align to TRBD1. V was clipped by 7 bases and J by 14 bases; unmatched bases: 18. Germline V gene lookup returns CDR1 SGHRS and CDR2 YFSETQ. The CDR3 totals 14 residues.

V usage is TRBV2 and J usage is TRBJ1-2; 12 bases align to TRBD1. Trimming cost V 6 bases and J 8 bases; bases outside gene matches: 10. In germline, CDR1 is SNHLY, CDR2 FYNNEI. CDR3 length: 15 amino acids. This chain's CDR3 is CASRAGTGGISGYTF. The DNA for the CDR3 is TGTGCCAGCAGAGCCGGGACAGGGGGCATCTCCGGCTACACCTTC. The entire variable domain, with the rest obtained from reference TRBV2 and TRBJ1-2, is as follows: EPEVTQTPSHQVTQMGQEVILRCVPISNHLYFYWYRQILGQKVEFLVSFYNNEISEKSEIFDDQFSVERPDGSNFTLKIRSTKLEDSAMYFCASRAGTGGISGYTFGSGTRLTVV.